The 29 T cell receptor beta chains given below trace back to one sample, sequenced in a study of T cell clones after liver transplantation. TCRdb's copy holds only in-frame clones and misses some; the assay was immunoSEQ multiplex PCR. The table has around 43,000 clones, approximately 86% seen once; the top ten hold 2% to 2.5%. The sequencing used CD4+ T cells from blood, collected 24 months after liver transplant. The receptors come from a human patient who received a liver transplant. Part of the T cell pool may stem from the graft donor.

The J gene is TRBJ2-7, the V gene TRBV5-8, with 10 nucleotides matching TRBD2. V was pared by 4 bases and J by 7 bases, with 11 bases of the junction left unmatched. Germline CDR1 is SGHTS and CDR2 is YDEGEE. This CDR3 is 15 amino acids long. CDR3 residues: CASSPLRTSGGEQYF. The CDR3 DNA is TGTGCCAGCAGCCCCCTTCGGACTAGCGGAGGGGAGCAGTACTTC.

The rearrangement uses TRBV19 and TRBJ1-2; D gene ambiguous. V shed 0 bases and J shed 1 base, with 6 bases lying between them. The CDR3 extends over 14 amino acids. In germline, CDR1 is LNHDA, CDR2 SQIVND (reference sequence). CDR3 amino acids: CASSIEGSNYGYTF. The CDR3 nucleotides read TGTGCCAGTAGTATAGAGGGCAGTAACTATGGCTACACCTTC.

The chain recombines TRBV7-9 with TRBJ2-3, with D perhaps matching TRBD1 or TRBD2 (6 bases each). This CDR3 has 16 residues. V gave up 3 bases and J gave up 5 bases, with 18 bases separating them. CDR1 and CDR2 from the germline V gene are SEHNR and FQNEAQ (reference sequence). In DNA form, the CDR3 reads TGTGCCAGCAGCTTCGGGGGCGGAATACTCCAAGATACGCAGTATTTT. Protein product: CASSFGGGILQDTQYF.

The chain employs TRBV6-1 and TRBJ1-5; D perhaps matches TRBD1 (6 bases). CDR1 and CDR2 (germline): MNHNS, SASEGT. Trimming took off 6 bases at V and 4 bases at J, with 10 bases between the two ends. This CDR3 spans 13 amino acids. For the CDR3, the DNA is TGTGCCAGCAGGGACAGACCTAATCAGCCCCAGCATTTT. Its translation is CASRDRPNQPQHF.

A word on this clone: The same CDR3 can be traced to other DNA sequences in this sample. The chain links TRBV7-6 to TRBJ1-1; TRBD1 is a possible D gene (6 bases). Trimming left V 1 base short and J 4 bases short, with 10 bases between. The CDR3 has 14 amino acids. CDR1 SGHVS and CDR2 FNYEAQ come from the germline V gene. The CDR3 bases are TGTGCCAGCAGCTTAGGAGGGGGGGCCACTGAAGCTTTCTTT. Its protein is CASSLGGGATEAFF.

The V call is TRBV30, the J call TRBJ2-3; 9 bases are shared with TRBD1. The CDR3 loop spans 15 amino acids. Germline trimming cut 1 base from V and 3 bases from J; bases unmatched to any gene: 5. Germline CDR1 is GTSNPN and CDR2 is SVGIG (reference sequence). The CDR3 loop reads CAWSAMGQGTDTQYF. The CDR3 nucleotides are TGTGCCTGGAGTGCTATGGGACAGGGAACAGATACGCAGTATTTT.

This chain links TRBV5-5 with TRBJ1-2; no definite D call. The CDR3 totals 13 residues. The V end lost 2 bases, the J end lost 2 bases, and 7 bases lay between the germline ends. Germline values: CDR1 SGHKS, CDR2 YYEKEE (reference sequence). The CDR3 is CASSLQLNYGYTF. The CDR3 region has the DNA TGTGCCAGCAGCTTACAGCTAAACTATGGCTACACCTTC.

The chain links TRBV30 to TRBJ2-1; D is unresolved. Germline loops: CDR1 GTSNPN, CDR2 SVGIG (reference sequence). V was pared by 5 bases and J by 8 bases, with 7 bases between. The CDR3 length is 10 residues. The CDR3 reads CAWGEYEQFF. The CDR3 bases are TGTGCCTGGGGGGAATATGAGCAGTTCTTC.

The V and J genes are TRBV19 and TRBJ2-3; TRBD2 might be the D (5 bases). The CDR3 consists of 11 residues. Per germline, CDR1 LNHDA and CDR2 SQIVND (reference sequence). Trimming removed 8 bases from V and 15 bases from J, with 18 bases in between. CDR3 sequence: CASGNLRDTYF. The CDR3 coding sequence is TGTGCCAGTGGGAACTTGAGGGATACTTATTTT.

V and J are TRBV13 and TRBJ1-4; D is possibly TRBD1 (6 bases). This CDR3 region has 15 residues. The V end was cut by 2 bases, the J end by 7 bases, with 14 bases between. The germline gives CDR1 PRHDT, CDR2 FYEKMQ (reference sequence). Written as DNA, the CDR3 is TGTGCCAGCAGCTTATACAGGGAGGGAGGTGAAAAACTGTTTTTT. The encoded protein is CASSLYREGGEKLFF.

The rearrangement uses TRBV5-4 and TRBJ2-3; 13 bases are shared with TRBD2. Trimming at V came to 1 base and at J to 4 bases, leaving 6 bases not matched to a gene. The germline CDR1 and CDR2 sequences are SGHNT and YYREEE (reference sequence). This CDR3 comprises 17 residues. CDR3 nucleotide sequence: TGTGCCAGCAGCTTGCAGACTAGCGGGAGGCGCCCAGATACGCAGTATTTT. It yields the protein CASSLQTSGRRPDTQYF.

This sequence joins TRBV7-2 and TRBJ1-2, with 8 bases matching TRBD1. Germline V CDR1 and CDR2: SGHTA, FQGNSA. Trimming took 0 bases from V and 8 from J; bases not matched to a gene: 8. The CDR3 has 15 amino acids. The CDR3 reads CASSLAPLQGDGYTF. The CDR3 coding sequence is TGTGCCAGCAGCTTAGCGCCTCTACAGGGGGACGGCTACACCTTC. The full variable domain, in which reference TRBV7-2 and TRBJ1-2 provide the parts outside the CDR3, is GAGVSQSPSNKVTEKGKDVELRCDPISGHTALYWYRQSLGQGLEFLIYFQGNSAPDKSGLPSDRFSAERTGGSVSTLTIQRTQQEDSAVYLCASSLAPLQGDGYTFGSGTRLTVV.

The chain joins TRBV2 to TRBJ2-2, with 11 bases fitting TRBD2. The CDR3 has 15 residues. Trimming cost V 6 bases and J 2 bases; bases outside gene matches: 2. Per germline, CDR1 SNHLY and CDR2 FYNNEI. The CDR3, as DNA: TGTGCCAGCAGCGGGACTAGCGGTAACACCGGGGAGCTGTTTTTT. Protein sequence: CASSGTSGNTGELFF.

The V and J genes are TRBV4-3 and TRBJ1-1; D unclear. This CDR3 spans 14 amino acids. The V and J ends lost 0 bases and 6 bases respectively, with 11 bases between them. Germline assignment: CDR1 LGHNA and CDR2 YSLEER. The CDR3 is CASSQDLRIPEAFF. DNA for the CDR3: TGCGCCAGCAGCCAAGATCTGAGGATACCTGAAGCTTTCTTT.

This rearrangement joins TRBV27 to TRBJ2-5; D is ambiguous. The V end was cut by 2 bases, the J end by 4 bases, with 17 bases between. The length of the CDR3 is 16 residues. Germline CDR1 reads MNHEY; CDR2 reads SMNVEV (reference sequence). DNA for the CDR3: TGTGCCAGCAGTTTAAACGGGCCATCCCGAGGAGAGACCCAGTACTTC. Translation gives CASSLNGPSRGETQYF.

The table lists this clone with a few counts. Within the sample, other DNA sequences also encode this same CDR3. This chain links TRBV4-3 with TRBJ1-5, with D tentatively TRBD1 (5 bases). This CDR3 is 13 amino acids long. Trimming took off 4 bases at V and 4 bases at J, with 8 bases between the two ends. CDR1 LGHNA and CDR2 YSLEER come from the germline V gene. CDR3 in DNA: TGCGCCAGCAGCCCCCAGGGAAATCAGCCCCAGCATTTT. Amino acid sequence: CASSPQGNQPQHF.

The sample holds one count of this clone. The V gene is TRBV28, the J gene TRBJ2-7; the match to TRBD1 covers 11 bases. Germline CDR1 MDHEN, CDR2 SYDVKM. With V trimmed by 7 bases and J by 7 bases, 12 bases remained unmatched. This CDR3 has 15 residues. The CDR3 sequence: CASINWDRGVKEQYF. DNA for the CDR3: TGTGCCAGCATCAACTGGGACAGGGGGGTCAAGGAGCAGTACTTC. Combining the CDR3 with reference TRBV28 and TRBJ2-7 gives the whole variable domain DVKVTQSSRYLVKRTGEKVFLECVQDMDHENMFWYRQDPGLGLRLIYFSYDVKMKEKGDIPEGYSVSREKKERFSLILESASTNQTSMYLCASINWDRGVKEQYFGPGTRLTVT.

This rearrangement joins TRBV7-3 to TRBJ2-1, with a tentative D call TRBD1 (5 bases). V lost 5 bases and J 0 bases, leaving 11 bases between the germline ends. The CDR3 is 15 amino acids. The germline V gene encodes CDR1 SGHTA and CDR2 FQGTGA. This chain's CDR3 is CASSPTQASYNEQFF. CDR3 bases: TGTGCCAGCAGCCCTACACAGGCCTCCTACAATGAGCAGTTCTTC.

The gene calls are TRBV2 and TRBJ2-7, with 8 bases aligning to TRBD1. Trimming took 7 bases from V and 4 from J; bases not matched to a gene: 6. The CDR3 sequence is 13 residues long. Germline V lookup: CDR1 SNHLY, CDR2 FYNNEI. The CDR3 region is CASIPTGAYEQYF. CDR3 bases: TGTGCCAGCATTCCGACAGGGGCGTACGAGCAGTACTTC.

The chain employs TRBV6-6 and TRBJ2-7; no firm D call. Deletions cut 4 bases from V and 2 bases from J, with 18 bases between. There are 16 residues in the CDR3. The germline gives CDR1 MNHNY, CDR2 SVGAGI (reference sequence). The CDR3 sequence is CASSLTPGPPPYEQYF. The CDR3 DNA reads as TGTGCCAGCAGTTTGACGCCCGGACCTCCCCCCTACGAGCAGTACTTC.

This clone turned up a few times. The chain uses TRBV27 and TRBJ2-7, with 10 bases matching TRBD2. The CDR3 loop spans 17 amino acids. The V segment lost 4 bases and the J segment 3 bases; nucleotides outside the gene matches: 12. Germline CDR1 MNHEY, CDR2 SMNVEV (reference sequence). The CDR3 region has the DNA TGTGCCAGCAGTTCCTCTGGTATAGCGGGGGGTGGCTACGAGCAGTACTTC. Its translation is CASSSSGIAGGGYEQYF.

The chain uses TRBV5-1 and TRBJ1-1; D ambiguous. The CDR3 totals 14 residues. Trimming pared 1 base from V and 2 bases from J, leaving 9 bases between. Germline-derived CDR1 and CDR2 are SGHRS and YFSETQ. Written as DNA, the CDR3 is TGCGCCAGCAGCTTGCGCAGGTCAAACACTGAAGCTTTCTTT. This sequence encodes CASSLRRSNTEAFF.

V is TRBV5-6 and J is TRBJ2-6; 7 bases agree with TRBD2. CDR3 length: 17 amino acids. V lost 6 bases and J lost 3; bases outside the gene matches: 12. Looked up from germline, CDR1 is SGHDT and CDR2 is YYEEEE. The DNA for the CDR3 is TGTGCCAGCACCTGGGGAGGGCCAAGGAGTGGGGCCAACGTCCTGACTTTC. Its protein product is CASTWGGPRSGANVLTF.

V gene TRBV7-6 combines with J gene TRBJ2-3; the D gene could be TRBD1 or TRBD2 (5 bases each). The V gene lost 1 base and the J gene lost 2 bases, with 19 bases spanning the gap. This CDR3 contains 18 residues. Germline values: CDR1 SGHVS, CDR2 FNYEAQ. CDR3 region: CASSLEGWLTDYTDTQYF. CDR3 coding DNA: TGTGCCAGCAGCTTAGAGGGTTGGCTGACAGACTACACAGATACGCAGTATTTT. Complete variable domain (other parts from reference TRBV7-6 and TRBJ2-3): GAGVSQSPRYKVTKRGQDVALRCDPISGHVSLYWYRQALGQGPEFLTYFNYEAQQDKSGLPNDRFSAERPEGSISTLTIQRTEQRDSAMYRCASSLEGWLTDYTDTQYFGPGTRLTVL.

The gene calls are TRBV6-5 and TRBJ1-4, with 7 bases matching TRBD1. This CDR3 region has 15 residues. V shed 0 bases and J 8 bases; nucleotides not matched to a gene: 6. Germline V gene lookup returns CDR1 MNHEY and CDR2 SVGAGI. Here the CDR3 reads CASSYSGGLGEKLFF. DNA for the CDR3: TGTGCCAGCAGTTACTCAGGGGGCTTAGGAGAAAAACTGTTTTTT.

V is TRBV19 and J is TRBJ1-6, with TRBD1 as a possible D gene (5 bases). The CDR3 has 16 amino acids. Germline CDR1 LNHDA, CDR2 SQIVND (reference sequence). Between the trimmed V and J ends, which lost 1 base and 9 bases, there was a span of 16 bases. The CDR3 loop is CASSIGEGSGRSPLHF. In nucleotides, the CDR3 is TGTGCCAGTAGTATAGGGGAGGGCTCGGGGCGTTCACCCCTCCACTTT.

This rearrangement joins TRBV9 to TRBJ1-1; 7 bases fit TRBD1. The CDR3 is made up of 15 amino acids. V shed 2 bases and J 5 bases; nucleotides not matched to a gene: 9. Germline CDR1 and CDR2: SGDLS and YYNGEE. This CDR3 reads CASSVFDRVGTEAFF. The CDR3 bases are TGTGCCAGCAGCGTGTTCGACAGGGTTGGAACTGAAGCTTTCTTT.

The rearrangement joins TRBV12-5 to TRBJ1-1; 9 bases align to TRBD1. The CDR3 is 16 residues long. The trim removed 5 bases at V and 1 base at J, leaving 8 bases unmatched. Germline V CDR1 and CDR2: LGHNT, FRNRAP. CDR3 in amino acids: CASGTTKDRGNTEAFF. Here the CDR3 DNA reads TGTGCTAGTGGTACAACAAAGGACAGGGGGAACACTGAAGCTTTCTTT.

The chain joins TRBV7-9 to TRBJ1-1, with D tentatively TRBD1 (6 bases). Deletions cut 5 bases from V and 10 bases from J, with 14 bases between. The CDR3 runs 12 residues. CDR1 and CDR2 (germline): SEHNR, FQNEAQ (reference sequence). The CDR3: CASSIMTGLAFF. The CDR3 DNA reads as TGTGCCAGCAGCATAATGACAGGCCTAGCTTTCTTT.